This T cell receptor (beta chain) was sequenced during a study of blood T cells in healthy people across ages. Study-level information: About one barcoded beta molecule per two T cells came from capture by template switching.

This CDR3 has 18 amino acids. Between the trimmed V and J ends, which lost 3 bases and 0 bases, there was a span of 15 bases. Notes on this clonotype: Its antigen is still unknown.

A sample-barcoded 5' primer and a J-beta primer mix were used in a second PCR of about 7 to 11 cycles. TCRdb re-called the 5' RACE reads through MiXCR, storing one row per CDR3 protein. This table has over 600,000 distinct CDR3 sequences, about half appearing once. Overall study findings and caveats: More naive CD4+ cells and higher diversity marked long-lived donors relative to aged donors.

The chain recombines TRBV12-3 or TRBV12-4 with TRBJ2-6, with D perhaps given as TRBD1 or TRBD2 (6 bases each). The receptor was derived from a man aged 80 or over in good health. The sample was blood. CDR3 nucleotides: TGTGCCAGCAGTTTCAGGGGCGGGATAAACTCTGGGGCCAACGTCCTGACTTTC. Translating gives CASSFRGGINSGANVLTF.